This entry lists 5 T cell receptor beta chains sequenced from one sample in a study of OX40 agonist ivuxolimab in advanced cancers. The protocol was immunoSEQ multiplex PCR, while the TCRdb copy is restricted to in-frame clones and leaves out a portion. The sample has around 67,000 clones, more than 75% seen once; the top ten hold about 7.9%. This material consisted of CD4+ or CD8+ T cells sorted from blood, taken in a trial of the OX40 agonist ivuxolimab. These receptor sequences come from an adult with an advanced solid tumor such as melanoma, head and neck, liver or kidney cancer.

The V and J genes are TRBV7-9 and TRBJ1-3; D remains ambiguous. The CDR3 has 15 amino acids. V lost 2 bases, J lost 6 bases, and 14 bases lay in between. Germline lookup yields CDR1 SEHNR and CDR2 FQNEAQ (reference sequence). In DNA form, the CDR3 reads TGTGCCAGCAGCTTAAAAGACTCCGTCTTAAACACCATATATTTT. Residues: CASSLKDSVLNTIYF.

The rearrangement joins TRBV19 to TRBJ1-1, with a tentative D call TRBD1 (6 bases). The CDR3 runs to 16 residues. V was pared by 6 bases and J by 1 base, with 18 bases between. CDR1 is LNHDA, CDR2 SQIVND, per germline (reference sequence). In nucleotides, the CDR3 is TGTGCCAGTAGGAAGGCCTCACAGGGCGCGAACACTGAAGCTTTCTTT. Its protein is CASRKASQGANTEAFF.

This chain uses TRBV18 with TRBJ2-2; 11 nucleotides align to TRBD2. Germline CDR1 reads KGHSH; CDR2 reads LQKENI. CDR3 size: 16 residues. Unmatched junction bases numbered 2, after V lost 5 bases and J lost 0 bases. The CDR3 is CASSVAGGPNTGELFF. In DNA form, the CDR3 reads TGTGCCAGCTCAGTAGCGGGAGGGCCGAACACCGGGGAGCTGTTTTTT.

V gene TRBV28 combines with J gene TRBJ2-7; 8 bases fit TRBD1. The CDR3 length is 13 residues. Germline trimming cut 6 bases from V and 7 bases from J; bases unmatched to any gene: 8. The germline CDR1 and CDR2 sequences are MDHEN and SYDVKM. The CDR3 region is CASRRPGGMEQYF. In DNA, the CDR3 is TGTGCCAGCAGGAGGCCAGGGGGCATGGAGCAGTACTTC.

There are a few counts of this clone. The chain combines TRBV27 with TRBJ1-6, with 9 nucleotides matching TRBD1. This CDR3 comprises 13 residues. From germline, CDR1 is MNHEY and CDR2 SMNVEV (reference sequence). V dropped 9 bases and J dropped 9; count of bases not matched to a gene: 6. CDR3 amino acids: CASRTGVISPLHF. The CDR3 nucleotides read TGTGCCAGTAGGACAGGGGTAATTTCACCCCTCCACTTT.